These 29 T cell receptor beta chains share one sample of origin, sequenced in a study of control samples from healthy donors and cancer patients. Repertoires were generated with immunoSEQ multiplex PCR, while TCRdb's copy carries only in-frame clones and drops some. This sample carries about 160,000 clones, 95% to 96% of them seen once, and the ten largest clones take approximately 0.93%. Input material: blood. The receptor set was obtained from a woman aged 25 to 45 in good health.

This CDR3 reads CATRWGNTEAFF. The CDR3 DNA reads as TGTGCCACCAGGTGGGGGAACACTGAAGCTTTCTTT. The chain links TRBV15 to TRBJ1-1; the D is unclear. CDR1 is LNHNV, CDR2 YYDKDF, per germline (reference sequence). This CDR3 spans 12 amino acids. Trimming cost V 6 bases and J 1 base, with 6 bases left between them. The variable domain in full, completed from reference TRBV15 and TRBJ1-1, reads DAMVIQNPRYQVTQFGKPVTLSCSQTLNHNVMYWYQQKSSQAPKLLFHYYDKDFNNEADTPDNFQSRRPNTSFCFLDIRSPGLGDTAMYLCATRWGNTEAFFGQGTRLTVV.

The chain employs TRBV3-1 (or the pseudogene TRBV3-2) and TRBJ2-2, with TRBD2 matching 10 bases. This CDR3 has 15 amino acids. The germline CDR1 and CDR2 sequences are LGHDT and YNNKEL (reference sequence). Trimming removed 5 bases from V and 6 bases from J; junction bases left unmatched: 6. The CDR3 is CASSSQAGGPGELFF. In nucleotides, the CDR3 is TGTGCCAGCAGCTCTCAAGCGGGAGGGCCCGGGGAGCTGTTTTTT.

In this sample, this clone turned up a few times. V usage is TRBV14 and J usage is TRBJ2-3, with TRBD2 identical over 9 bases. The V gene end was trimmed by 3 bases and the J gene end by 8 bases; junction bases not matched to a gene: 12. Germline CDR1 is SGHDN and CDR2 is FVKESK. This CDR3 has 16 amino acids. CDR3: CASSQGISGSLGTQYF. DNA for the CDR3: TGTGCCAGCAGCCAGGGAATTAGCGGGAGCCTCGGTACGCAGTATTTT.

This chain links TRBV30 with TRBJ2-7; TRBD2 is a possible D gene (6 bases). CDR3 length equals 13 residues. Per germline, CDR1 GTSNPN and CDR2 SVGIG (reference sequence). With 0 bases removed from V and 3 bases from J, the gap between germline ends came to 9 bases. As DNA, the CDR3 is TGTGCCTGGAGTGTCGGAGGGATCTACGAGCAGTACTTC. It encodes CAWSVGGIYEQYF.

The V call is TRBV19, the J call TRBJ1-1, with D hard to call. Trimming cost V 6 bases and J 5 bases, with 13 bases left between them. Germline CDR1 and CDR2: LNHDA and SQIVND (reference sequence). This CDR3 has 13 residues. In DNA, the CDR3 is TGTGCCAGTAGCCCCTCAAAACGGACTGAAGCTTTCTTT. Its protein is CASSPSKRTEAFF.

This chain joins TRBV15 and TRBJ2-2; 8 positions agree with TRBD2. Unmatched junction bases numbered 3, after V lost 0 bases and J lost 3 bases. The CDR3 runs to 16 residues. Looked up from germline, CDR1 is LNHNV and CDR2 is YYDKDF (reference sequence). DNA for the CDR3: TGTGCCACCAGCAGAGATCTAGCGGGCTACACCGGGGAGCTGTTTTTT. Its translation: CATSRDLAGYTGELFF.

This chain joins TRBV18 and TRBJ2-1; D unresolved. V was trimmed by 4 bases and J by 3 bases, leaving 10 bases between them. This CDR3 comprises 14 residues. Germline V gives CDR1 KGHSH, CDR2 LQKENI. The CDR3 bases are TGTGCCAGCTCACAGGGTAATGACTACAATGAGCAGTTCTTC. Translation: CASSQGNDYNEQFF. Combining the CDR3 with reference TRBV18 and TRBJ2-1 gives the whole variable domain NAGVMQNPRHLVRRRGQEARLRCSPMKGHSHVYWYRQLPEEGLKFMVYLQKENIIDESGMPKERFSAEFPKEGPSILRIQQVVRGDSAAYFCASSQGNDYNEQFFGPGTRLTVL.

The chain is built from TRBV19 and TRBJ2-2; D is possibly TRBD1 (6 bases). The length of the CDR3 is 15 residues. Germline loops: CDR1 LNHDA, CDR2 SQIVND (reference sequence). Deletions cut 6 bases from V and 0 bases from J, with 11 bases between. The CDR3 here is CASSPGHPNTGELFF. The CDR3 region has the DNA TGTGCCAGTAGCCCGGGACACCCGAACACCGGGGAGCTGTTTTTT. The complete variable domain, with remaining parts taken from reference TRBV19 and TRBJ2-2, reads DGGITQSPKYLFRKEGQNVTLSCEQNLNHDAMYWYRQDPGQGLRLIYYSQIVNDFQKGDIAEGYSVSREKKESFPLTVTSAQKNPTAFYLCASSPGHPNTGELFFGEGSRLTVL.

The chain has TRBV30 and TRBJ2-2; D is undetermined. V lost 3 bases, J lost 2 bases, and 10 bases lay in between. From germline, CDR1 is GTSNPN and CDR2 SVGIG (reference sequence). CDR3 length: 14 amino acids. The CDR3 sequence is CAWRKGPNTGELFF. The CDR3, as DNA: TGTGCCTGGAGAAAGGGTCCTAACACCGGGGAGCTGTTTTTT.

The chain couples TRBV3-1 (or the pseudogene TRBV3-2) to TRBJ2-7; D might be TRBD1 (6 bases). The V end lost 4 bases, the J end lost 3 bases, and 16 bases lay between the germline ends. CDR3 size: 15 residues. From germline, CDR1 is LGHDT and CDR2 YNNKEL (reference sequence). CDR3 coding DNA: TGTGCCAGCAGCCCCAGGGGAAGGGACGGCTACGAGCAGTACTTC. Residues: CASSPRGRDGYEQYF.

The chain has TRBV3-1 (or the pseudogene TRBV3-2) and TRBJ1-1; no definite D call. V gave up 1 base and J gave up 11 bases, with 14 bases separating them. CDR3 size: 13 residues. CDR1 and CDR2 (germline): LGHDT, YNNKEL (reference sequence). The CDR3 loop is CASSQALKGRAFF. Written as DNA, the CDR3 is TGTGCCAGCAGCCAAGCCCTTAAAGGACGGGCTTTCTTT.

The chain employs TRBV7-8 and TRBJ2-4; 8 positions agree with TRBD2. With V trimmed by 5 bases and J by 9 bases, 18 bases remained unmatched. The CDR3 contains 17 residues. Per germline, CDR1 SGHVS and CDR2 FQNEAQ. DNA of the CDR3: TGTGCCAGCAGCCAACCCAACCGCGGGGGGCTGGGAGTCATTCAGTACTTC. Its protein is CASSQPNRGGLGVIQYF.

The chain has TRBV3-1 (or the pseudogene TRBV3-2) and TRBJ1-1; no reliable D call. The ends were cut back, 4 bases at V and 2 bases at J, with 8 bases in the middle. Germline loops: CDR1 LGHDT, CDR2 YNNKEL (reference sequence). This CDR3 has 13 amino acids. The CDR3: CASSRQGNTEAFF. CDR3 sequence (DNA): TGTGCCAGCAGCCGACAAGGAAACACTGAAGCTTTCTTT.

The CDR3 loop reads CASSLKPRDQAFF. CDR3 coding DNA: TGCGCCAGCAGCTTAAAACCCAGGGATCAAGCTTTCTTT. The genes are TRBV5-1 and TRBJ1-1; tentative D call: TRBD1 (5 bases). V lost 2 bases and J 9 bases, leaving 14 bases between the germline ends. Germline assignment: CDR1 SGHRS and CDR2 YFSETQ. The CDR3 sequence is 13 residues long.

This clone was observed once. The rearrangement links TRBV13 to TRBJ2-3; D is unresolved. Germline loops: CDR1 PRHDT, CDR2 FYEKMQ (reference sequence). This CDR3 region has 15 residues. V lost 0 bases and J lost 4, with 11 bases in between. CDR3 in amino acids: CASSLGGTGSDTQYF. Written as DNA, the CDR3 is TGTGCCAGCAGCTTAGGCGGAACGGGCTCAGATACGCAGTATTTT.

This clone has only one observation. Other DNA sequences from this sample encode an identical CDR3 as well. The rearrangement uses TRBV5-1 and TRBJ2-7, with 10 bases fitting TRBD1. CDR1 and CDR2 from the germline V gene are SGHRS and YFSETQ. V lost 4 bases, J lost 4 bases, and 5 bases stayed unmatched. This CDR3 is 14 amino acids long. The chain's CDR3 is CASSPRTGGYEQYF. The CDR3 nucleotides are TGCGCCAGCAGCCCCAGGACAGGGGGATACGAGCAGTACTTC.

The gene calls are TRBV11-2 and TRBJ2-1; D is possibly TRBD1 (6 bases). The germline gives CDR1 SGHAT, CDR2 FQNNGV. V was trimmed by 5 bases and J by 4 bases, leaving 9 bases between them. The CDR3 spans 13 residues. Here the CDR3 DNA reads TGTGCCAGCAGCGCTGACAGGTACAATGAGCAGTTCTTC. Amino acids: CASSADRYNEQFF. Based on the CDR3 plus reference TRBV11-2 and TRBJ2-1, the full variable domain is EAGVAQSPRYKIIEKRQSVAFWCNPISGHATLYWYQQILGQGPKLLIQFQNNGVVDDSQLPKDRFSAERLKGVDSTLKIQPAKLEDSAVYLCASSADRYNEQFFGPGTRLTVL.

The J gene is TRBJ1-1, the V gene TRBV3-1 (or the pseudogene TRBV3-2); tentatively, D is TRBD1 (5 bases). The ends were cut back, 9 bases at V and 1 base at J, with 9 bases in the middle. The CDR3 contains 12 residues. CDR1 and CDR2 from the germline V gene are LGHDT and YNNKEL (reference sequence). The CDR3 spells CASSGGNTEAFF. The CDR3 DNA reads TGTGCCAGTAGCGGGGGGAACACTGAAGCTTTCTTT.

This clone was seen once. The chain's CDR3 is CASSLSRGGYTGELFF. DNA of the CDR3: TGTGCCAGCAGTTTATCCCGGGGGGGGTACACCGGGGAGCTGTTTTTT. The V and J genes are TRBV27 and TRBJ2-2, with 8 bases matching TRBD2. The V and J ends lost 0 bases and 3 bases, in that order; junction bases with no gene match: 3. The CDR3 sequence is 16 residues long. Germline V gene lookup returns CDR1 MNHEY and CDR2 SMNVEV (reference sequence).

The chain recombines TRBV19 with TRBJ2-1; either TRBD1 or TRBD2 may fit D (6 bases each). Germline values: CDR1 LNHDA, CDR2 SQIVND (reference sequence). V was cut by 7 bases and J by 8 bases, with 15 bases left in between. CDR3 length: 13 residues. As DNA, the CDR3 is TGTGCCAGTACCGTCGGGGGCTGGGATGAGCAGTTCTTC. Protein sequence: CASTVGGWDEQFF.

Written as DNA, the CDR3 is TGTGCCAGCAGCTGGGACAGGGGTGTCGAGACCCAGTACTTC. The encoded protein is CASSWDRGVETQYF. The chain uses TRBV7-2 and TRBJ2-5, with 10 positions matching TRBD1. Trimming cost V 4 bases and J 5 bases; bases outside gene matches: 4. The CDR3 loop spans 14 amino acids. Germline assignment: CDR1 SGHTA and CDR2 FQGNSA.

This clone was detected once. V and J are TRBV25-1 and TRBJ2-7; the D gene is possibly TRBD1 (5 bases). CDR3 size: 14 residues. Germline V gene sequence: CDR1 MGHDK, CDR2 SYGVNS. V was trimmed by 1 base and J by 6 bases, leaving 13 bases between them. CDR3 protein: CASSEWGELGEQYF. CDR3 in DNA: TGTGCCAGCAGTGAATGGGGCGAGTTGGGCGAGCAGTACTTC.

The rearrangement links TRBV4-1 to TRBJ1-5, with 10 bases identical to TRBD1. Germline trimming cut 5 bases from V and 5 bases from J; bases unmatched to any gene: 6. This CDR3 has 15 amino acids. CDR1 is MGHRA, CDR2 YSYEKL, per germline. The chain's CDR3 is CASSVRTGGDQPQHF. The CDR3 bases are TGCGCCAGCAGCGTTCGGACAGGGGGTGATCAGCCCCAGCATTTT.

This chain uses TRBV7-6 with TRBJ2-6; D is uncertain. The germline gives CDR1 SGHVS, CDR2 FNYEAQ. There are 16 residues in the CDR3. V lost 5 bases and J lost 0, with 11 bases in between. In DNA, the CDR3 is TGTGCCAGCAGCGGTAGGGCTTCCTCTGGGGCCAACGTCCTGACTTTC. Translation gives CASSGRASSGANVLTF.

The gene calls are TRBV27 and TRBJ1-6, with D perhaps TRBD1 (6 bases). CDR3 length equals 16 residues. The V end lost 0 bases, the J end lost 6 bases, and 12 bases lay between the germline ends. CDR1 and CDR2 (germline): MNHEY, SMNVEV (reference sequence). The CDR3 DNA reads as TGTGCCAGCAGTTTATCCGGACAGCCTATTAATTCACCCCTCCACTTT. Translating gives CASSLSGQPINSPLHF.

V and J are TRBV29-1 and TRBJ2-7; 10 positions agree with TRBD2. The CDR3 totals 14 residues. J gave up 0 bases and V 5 bases, and 4 bases lay outside the gene matches. Germline CDR1 and CDR2: SQVTM and ANQGSEA. In DNA form, the CDR3 reads TGCAGCGTTTCCCGGACTAGCGGCTCCTACGAGCAGTACTTC. This sequence encodes CSVSRTSGSYEQYF.

V and J are TRBV29-1 and TRBJ2-5, with D perhaps matching TRBD2 (6 bases). The CDR3 runs to 15 residues. Germline CDR1 is SQVTM and CDR2 is ANQGSEA. Trimming cost V 6 bases and J 0 bases, with 17 bases left between them. The CDR3 sequence: CSVDPGETNQETQYF. The CDR3 bases are TGCAGCGTCGACCCGGGGGAAACGAACCAAGAGACCCAGTACTTC.

CDR3 DNA sequence: TGTGCCTGGAGCGCCTACGGCGGGAGCACAGATACGCAGTATTTT. This translates into CAWSAYGGSTDTQYF. The V call is TRBV30, the J call TRBJ2-3; possibly TRBD2 for D (5 bases). CDR3 length: 15 residues. Between the trimmed V and J ends, which lost 3 bases and 0 bases, there was a span of 13 bases. CDR1 and CDR2 from the germline V gene are GTSNPN and SVGIG (reference sequence).

The chain couples TRBV19 to TRBJ2-6; D gene uncertain. This CDR3 is 13 amino acids long. From germline, CDR1 is LNHDA and CDR2 SQIVND (reference sequence). The CDR3 DNA follows: TGTGGGTGCTGCAACTCTGGGGCCAACGTCCTGACTTTC. Protein: CGCCNSGANVLTF.